Each of the 20 T cell receptor beta chains below was sequenced from the same sample in a study of patients and donors after allogeneic stem cell transplantation. TCRdb ran MiXCR on the RT-PCR reads and lists one entry per CDR3 protein. The data contain about 960,000 distinct CDR3 sequences, 15% to 20% of them singletons. The source material was blood, either unsorted or a sorted T cell fraction (not recorded which). Every receptor here comes from a human donor who was either an allogeneic HSCT recipient or a stem cell or donor lymphocyte infusion donor (not recorded which). It is not recorded whose cells these are; they may come from a transplant donor.

The V and J genes are TRBV20-1 and TRBJ1-2; D might be TRBD1 (5 bases). Trimming took off 6 bases at V and 2 bases at J, with 13 bases between the two ends. Germline V CDR1 and CDR2: DFQATT, SNEGSKA (reference sequence). The CDR3 is made up of 13 amino acids. CDR3 region: CSASVGRNYGYTF. The CDR3 DNA is TGCAGTGCGAGTGTGGGGCGCAACTATGGCTACACCTTC.

The chain combines TRBV9 with TRBJ1-2, with D perhaps TRBD1 (6 bases). Germline V gene lookup returns CDR1 SGDLS and CDR2 YYNGEE. Trimming stripped 3 bases from V and 2 bases from J, with 23 bases between. The CDR3 has 18 amino acids. CDR3 in amino acids: CASSGGKVPGGANYGYTF. In DNA form, the CDR3 reads TGTGCCAGCAGCGGAGGAAAAGTGCCGGGGGGCGCGAACTATGGCTACACCTTC.

The V and J genes are TRBV18 and TRBJ1-1, with D perhaps TRBD1 (5 bases). CDR3 length equals 14 residues. V was shortened by 2 bases and J by 0 bases, with 7 bases between the two germline ends. CDR1 and CDR2 (germline): KGHSH, LQKENI. In DNA form, the CDR3 reads TGTGCCAGCTCACCAGCGGGACTGAACACTGAAGCTTTCTTT. It is translated as CASSPAGLNTEAFF.

This clonotype occurred a few times. The rearrangement uses TRBV25-1 and TRBJ2-3; 8 bases are shared with TRBD2. Germline trimming cut 8 bases from V and 2 bases from J; bases unmatched to any gene: 15. This CDR3 has 17 residues. Looked up from germline, CDR1 is MGHDK and CDR2 is SYGVNS. The CDR3 coding sequence is TGTGCCAGCGGAACCCTAGAGGTAGCGGGAAACACAGATACGCAGTATTTT. The encoded protein is CASGTLEVAGNTDTQYF. Variable domain in full (rest from reference TRBV25-1 and TRBJ2-3): EADIYQTPRYLVIGTGKKITLECSQTMGHDKMYWYQQDPGMELHLIHYSYGVNSTEKGDLSSESTVSRIRTEHFPLTLESARPSHTSQYLCASGTLEVAGNTDTQYFGPGTRLTVL.

CDR3 nucleotides: TGTGCCAGCAGTACCCGGACAGGGGGATATAGCAATCAGCCCCAGCATTTT. As protein: CASSTRTGGYSNQPQHF. V usage is TRBV27 and J usage is TRBJ1-5; 10 bases are a match to TRBD1. In germline, CDR1 is MNHEY, CDR2 SMNVEV (reference sequence). The CDR3 sequence is 17 residues long. The V segment lost 5 bases and the J segment 0 bases; nucleotides outside the gene matches: 7.

This clonotype has a count of ten or more. The chain links TRBV20-1 to TRBJ1-1; 7 bases agree with TRBD1. The J segment lost 5 bases and the V segment lost 3 bases, leaving 6 bases of the junction unmatched. Looked up from germline, CDR1 is DFQATT and CDR2 is SNEGSKA (reference sequence). The CDR3 totals 13 residues. CDR3 DNA sequence: TGCAGTGCTAGTGAGGGGGCGGGAACTGAAGCTTTCTTT. As protein: CSASEGAGTEAFF.

J is TRBJ2-3 and V is TRBV7-2, with D perhaps assigned TRBD1 or TRBD2 (6 bases each). This CDR3 has 15 residues. Trimming removed 5 bases at V and 3 bases at J, with 15 bases between. CDR1 is SGHTA and CDR2 is FQGNSA in the germline V gene. For the CDR3, the DNA is TGTGCCAGCAGCCGGAGGGGGGCACGGACAGATACGCAGTATTTT. Amino acids: CASSRRGARTDTQYF.

Only a few counts were recorded for this clonotype. This chain joins TRBV29-1 and TRBJ2-5; no clear D gene. CDR1 SQVTM and CDR2 ANQGSEA come from the germline V gene. This CDR3 is built from 13 residues. Between the trimmed V and J ends, which lost 0 bases and 7 bases, there was a span of 12 bases. CDR3 in amino acids: CSVEEKRLATQYF. The CDR3 DNA sequence: TGCAGCGTTGAAGAAAAGAGACTGGCGACCCAGTACTTC.

This clonotype has a handful of counts. This chain joins TRBV9 and TRBJ2-2; TRBD2 agrees at 9 bases. V lost 1 base, J lost 2 bases, and 6 bases stayed unmatched. There are 17 residues in the CDR3. Germline CDR1 and CDR2: SGDLS and YYNGEE. CDR3 bases: TGTGCCAGCAGCGTACTTCAGCGGGGGGTTAACACCGGGGAGCTGTTTTTT. Protein: CASSVLQRGVNTGELFF.

The J gene is TRBJ1-4, the V gene TRBV20-1; D remains ambiguous. CDR3 size: 13 residues. Per the germline V gene, CDR1 is DFQATT and CDR2 is SNEGSKA (reference sequence). V lost 0 bases to trimming and J lost 8 bases, with 10 bases between them. CDR3: CSARDRTREKLFF. In nucleotides, the CDR3 is TGCAGTGCTAGAGATCGCACCCGAGAAAAACTGTTTTTT.

This clonotype was recorded a few times. At one end, the junction sequence differs from germline, possibly due to a read error. The V call is TRBV7-8, the J call TRBJ2-3, with a weak D call TRBD1 (6 bases). The germline V gene has CDR1 SGHVS and CDR2 FQNEAQ. The CDR3 has 14 residues. The CDR3 sequence: CASSHNDKGTTANF. The CDR3 nucleotides are TGTGCCAGCAGCCACAACGACAAGGGGACAACAGCGAATTTT.

This clonotype came up a few times. The chain employs TRBV18 and TRBJ2-7, with 7 bases aligning to TRBD1. The CDR3 length is 14 residues. CDR1 KGHSH and CDR2 LQKENI come from the germline V gene. V lost 1 base, J lost 5 bases, and 5 bases stayed unmatched. The CDR3 region is CASSPQTGSHEQYF. For the CDR3, the DNA is TGTGCCAGCTCACCACAGACAGGGAGCCACGAGCAGTACTTC.

Only a few counts were recorded for this clonotype. This chain links TRBV7-9 with TRBJ2-7, with 8 bases that match TRBD1. Looked up from germline, CDR1 is SEHNR and CDR2 is FQNEAQ (reference sequence). J gave up 2 bases and V 5 bases, and 11 bases lay outside the gene matches. The CDR3 has 16 residues. The CDR3 nucleotides read TGTGCCAGCAGCCAGGCGCTAGGGACAGGTGCCTACGAGCAGTACTTC. This sequence encodes CASSQALGTGAYEQYF.

This chain connects TRBV20-1 to TRBJ2-3, with D hard to call. From germline, CDR1 is DFQATT and CDR2 SNEGSKA (reference sequence). The V gene lost 5 bases and the J gene lost 7 bases, with 10 bases spanning the gap. The CDR3 runs 11 residues. CDR3 in DNA: TGCAGTGCTGGTACAAGAAATACGCAGTATTTT. Translated: CSAGTRNTQYF.

This chain joins TRBV7-3 and TRBJ2-1; 11 positions agree with TRBD2. The V segment lost 6 bases and the J segment 12 bases; nucleotides outside the gene matches: 7. Per the germline V gene, CDR1 is SGHTA and CDR2 is FQGTGA. The CDR3 sequence is 13 residues long. Here the CDR3 reads CASSLAGGKGQFF. DNA of the CDR3: TGTGCCAGCAGTTTAGCGGGGGGGAAGGGGCAGTTCTTC.

The rearrangement uses TRBV29-1 and TRBJ2-7, with no clear D. With 6 bases removed from V and 5 bases from J, the gap between germline ends came to 20 bases. The length of the CDR3 is 14 residues. Germline loops: CDR1 SQVTM, CDR2 ANQGSEA. The DNA for the CDR3 is TGCAGCGTGGCGATGCGACACAACCCAAACGAGCAGTACTTC. This translates into CSVAMRHNPNEQYF.

The table lists this clonotype with a few counts. The V and J genes are TRBV19 and TRBJ2-7, with D hard to call. Trimming stripped 3 bases from V and 2 bases from J, with 8 bases between. CDR1 LNHDA and CDR2 SQIVND come from the germline V gene (reference sequence). This CDR3 has 13 amino acids. The CDR3 DNA sequence: TGTGCCAGTAGTATGGACGAAACCTACGAGCAGTACTTC. This encodes CASSMDETYEQYF. Full variable domain (outside the CDR3, taken from reference TRBV19 and TRBJ2-7): DGGITQSPKYLFRKEGQNVTLSCEQNLNHDAMYWYRQDPGQGLRLIYYSQIVNDFQKGDIAEGYSVSREKKESFPLTVTSAQKNPTAFYLCASSMDETYEQYFGPGTRLTVT.

The gene calls are TRBV5-5 and TRBJ2-1; 13 positions match TRBD2. V was pared by 2 bases and J by 7 bases, with 3 bases of the junction left unmatched. The germline V gene encodes CDR1 SGHKS and CDR2 YYEKEE (reference sequence). The CDR3 has 15 residues. The CDR3 DNA sequence: TGTGCCAGCAGCTTAAAACTAGCGGGGGGGAATGAGCAGTTCTTC. As protein: CASSLKLAGGNEQFF.

In this sample, this clonotype turned up a few times. V gene TRBV3-1 combines with J gene TRBJ2-1, with D maybe TRBD1 (5 bases). Trimming pared 6 bases from V and 5 bases from J, leaving 14 bases between. The germline V gene encodes CDR1 LGHDT and CDR2 YNNKEL (reference sequence). The CDR3 spans 14 residues. CDR3 residues: CASSRRVSDNEQFF. The CDR3 DNA follows: TGTGCCAGCAGTCGCAGGGTAAGCGACAATGAGCAGTTCTTC.

As concerns this clonotype: Its ends do not fully match the called genes, so a read error is possible. The V and J genes are TRBV20-1 and TRBJ2-3; D may be TRBD2 (5 bases). The germline CDR1 and CDR2 sequences are DFQATT and SNEGSKA (reference sequence). This CDR3 spans 11 amino acids. For the CDR3, the DNA is TGCAGTGCCAAAGGACTCCCGGCCCTGGATTTT. It encodes CSAKGLPALDF.